This record covers a single TCR beta chain. V lost 0 bases and J 6 bases, leaving 18 bases between the germline ends. In germline, CDR1 is MGHRA, CDR2 YSYEKL. This CDR3 spans 17 amino acids. This record comes from a study of blood T cell repertoires in COVID-19. For the study at large: There were acute and convalescent COVID-19 samples, and they came from the United States, Italy and Spain. PBMCs, B-cell-depleted T cells, or T cells were the source of the cDNA or gDNA that made up the material.

In the original analysis: Estimated nucleated cell counts came from reference gene primer amplification. Repertoires were generated with immunoSEQ multiplex PCR, while TCRdb's copy carries only in-frame clones and drops some. Clonal size and the V and J genes are those of that table, whereas D and trimming came from the DNA. The sample records about 370,000 clones, 80% to 90% being singletons. Cohorts were based on clinical histories the participants reported. The rearrangement links TRBV4-1 to TRBJ1-5, with D maybe TRBD1 (5 bases). Sequences were obtained from PBMCs or T cells enriched from blood (not recorded which). The source of this sequence is a man younger than 30 who had recovered from COVID-19. The CDR3 reads CASSQDLITGGSQPQHF. The DNA of the CDR3 is TGCGCCAGCAGCCAAGATCTCATCACGGGGGGGAGTCAGCCCCAGCATTTT.